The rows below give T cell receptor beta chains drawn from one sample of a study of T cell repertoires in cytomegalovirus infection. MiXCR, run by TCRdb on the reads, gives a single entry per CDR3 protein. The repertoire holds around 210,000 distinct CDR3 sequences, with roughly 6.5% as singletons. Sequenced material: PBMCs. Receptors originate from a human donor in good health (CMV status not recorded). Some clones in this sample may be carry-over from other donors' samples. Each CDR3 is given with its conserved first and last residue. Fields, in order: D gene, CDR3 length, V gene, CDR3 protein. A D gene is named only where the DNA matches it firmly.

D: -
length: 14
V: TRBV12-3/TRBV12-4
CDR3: CASSLQSLSGELFF

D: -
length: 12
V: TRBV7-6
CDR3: CASSFDTTEAFF

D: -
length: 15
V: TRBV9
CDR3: CASSVGPGGSQPQHF

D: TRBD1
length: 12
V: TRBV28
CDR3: CASTQGGYGYTF

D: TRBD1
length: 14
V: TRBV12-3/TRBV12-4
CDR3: CASSLQGADYGYTF

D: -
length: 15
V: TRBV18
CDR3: CASSTTRLRTDTQYF

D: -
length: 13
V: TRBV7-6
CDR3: CASSVGQMYGYTF

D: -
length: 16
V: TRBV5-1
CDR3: CASSRGDSTSSYEQYF

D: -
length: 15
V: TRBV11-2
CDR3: CASSGGPARQETQYF

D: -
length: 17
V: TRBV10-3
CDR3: CAISEMTGGTNTGELFF

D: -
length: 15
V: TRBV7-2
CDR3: CASSLAHSGANVLTF

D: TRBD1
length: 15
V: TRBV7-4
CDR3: CASSLDRDRGEEAFF

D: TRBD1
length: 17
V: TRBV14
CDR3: CASSPTGTGGFGYGYTF

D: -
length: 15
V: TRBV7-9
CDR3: CASSFGGPGNQPQHF

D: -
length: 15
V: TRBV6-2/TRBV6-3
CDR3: CASSPLEGLNNEQFF

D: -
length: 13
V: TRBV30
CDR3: CAWRGPPGLEQYF

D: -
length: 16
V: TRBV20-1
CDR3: CSALTLDSSSTDTQYF

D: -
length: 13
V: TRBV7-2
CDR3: CASSLGLPYEQFF

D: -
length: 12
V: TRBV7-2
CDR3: CASSLALSPSSF

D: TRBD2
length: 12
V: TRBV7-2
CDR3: CASSGGGYEQYF

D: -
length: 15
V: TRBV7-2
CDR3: CASSLTTAANYGYTF

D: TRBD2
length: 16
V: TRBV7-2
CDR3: CASSEFGTRPYNEQFF

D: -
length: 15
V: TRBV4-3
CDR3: CASSQDSLGSYGYTF

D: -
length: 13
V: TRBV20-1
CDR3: CSASEGGGHTIYF

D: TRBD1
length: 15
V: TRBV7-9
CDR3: CASSPRGTNTGELFF

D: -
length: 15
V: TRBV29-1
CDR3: CSVEEARTNTGELFF

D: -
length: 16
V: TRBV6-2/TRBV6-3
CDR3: CASSQPLRGPGNEQFF

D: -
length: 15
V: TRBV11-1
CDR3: CASSPRGWGNYGYTF

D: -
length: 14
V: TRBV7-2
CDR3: CASSKRAGDYGYTF

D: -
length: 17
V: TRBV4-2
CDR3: CASSQATRGGGTDTQYF

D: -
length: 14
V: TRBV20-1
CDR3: CSALPGSRGTEAFF

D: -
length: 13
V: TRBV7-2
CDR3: CASSTTFTGELFF

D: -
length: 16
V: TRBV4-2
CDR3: CASSQAPTGGGQPQHF

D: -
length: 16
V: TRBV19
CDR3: CASSIAVVVANSPLHF

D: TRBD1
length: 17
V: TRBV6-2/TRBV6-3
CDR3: CASRQLRTGRINQPQHF

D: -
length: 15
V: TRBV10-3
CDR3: CAISPNRLGDTEAFF

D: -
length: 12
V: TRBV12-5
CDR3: CASGLRGLTAFF

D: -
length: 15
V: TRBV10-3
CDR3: CAISEDGQHNSPLHF

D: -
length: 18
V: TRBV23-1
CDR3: CASLLPRDNYDSNQPQHF

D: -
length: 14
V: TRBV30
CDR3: CAWTSGLANTEAFF

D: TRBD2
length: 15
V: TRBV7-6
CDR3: CASSLSSGSGETQYF

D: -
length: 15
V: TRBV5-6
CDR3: CASIQQPGQPYEQYF

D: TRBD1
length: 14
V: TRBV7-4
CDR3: CASSFRQGRNTIYF

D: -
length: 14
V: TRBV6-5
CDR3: CATWGGAGNTEAFF

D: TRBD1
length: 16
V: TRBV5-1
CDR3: CASSLGDRGGNQPQHF

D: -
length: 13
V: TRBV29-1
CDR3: CSVASSGNTEAFF

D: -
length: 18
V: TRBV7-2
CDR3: CASSLGIGAAQADEKLFF

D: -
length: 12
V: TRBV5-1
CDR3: CASSLDSDIQYF

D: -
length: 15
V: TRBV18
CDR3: CASSPPNGAATEAFF

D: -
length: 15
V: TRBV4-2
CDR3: CASSQDSGINEKLFF

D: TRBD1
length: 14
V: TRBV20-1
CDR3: CSAEGEGADTEAFF

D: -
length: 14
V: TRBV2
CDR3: CASSEEVPQKTQYF

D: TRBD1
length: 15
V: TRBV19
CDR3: CASSLGQFRSYEQYF

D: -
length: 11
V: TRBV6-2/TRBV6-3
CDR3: CATGFAGGYTF

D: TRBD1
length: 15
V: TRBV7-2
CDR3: CASSRTGGSEETQYF